A single sample is the source of the 19 T cell receptor beta chains below, sequenced in a study of regulatory T cells in long-lasting Graves disease. Time point indicated: persistent/refractory GD, antithyroid drugs over 5 years with positive TRAb. PBMCs were the source of the RNA used for TCR sequencing. Relying on iRepertoire HTBI primers and Arm-PCR of CDR3 regions, the team built TCR beta libraries. MiXCR was run by TCRdb on the multiplex PCR reads, yielding one entry per CDR3 protein. The data contain hundreds of thousands of distinct CDR3 sequences, about a fifth of them singletons. The material was peripheral blood mononuclear cells (PBMCs), obtained when the disease was refractory, from a patient treated with antithyroid drugs. Receptor source: a female donor with Graves disease.

Many counts were recorded for this clonotype. This rearrangement joins TRBV27 to TRBJ2-5; 11 bases line up with TRBD2. There are 15 residues in the CDR3. Germline assignment: CDR1 MNHEY and CDR2 SMNVEV (reference sequence). V shed 6 bases and J 2 bases; nucleotides not matched to a gene: 5. The CDR3 nucleotides are TGTGCCAGCAGCTTAGCGGGAGGGTCACAAGAGACCCAGTACTTC. Translating gives CASSLAGGSQETQYF.

This clonotype was seen repeatedly, ten times or more. The V gene is TRBV15, the J gene TRBJ2-7, with 7 bases identical to TRBD1. The V gene end was trimmed by 3 bases and the J gene end by 4 bases; junction bases not matched to a gene: 6. This CDR3 region has 14 residues. Per germline, CDR1 LNHNV and CDR2 YYDKDF (reference sequence). The CDR3 DNA sequence: TGTGCCACCAGCAGCCGGGACAGTATATACGAGCAGTACTTC. It yields the protein CATSSRDSIYEQYF.

V and J are TRBV6-5 and TRBJ2-5; TRBD2 might be the D (5 bases). Germline CDR1 and CDR2: MNHEY and SVGAGI. This CDR3 comprises 16 residues. Trimming cost V 2 bases and J 5 bases, with 18 bases left between them. Here the CDR3 DNA reads TGTGCCAGCAGTTACAGCGCAAAATCTAGCCGGGAGACCCAGTACTTC. This codes for CASSYSAKSSRETQYF.

The chain recombines TRBV4-2 with TRBJ2-4; D is unresolved. The CDR3 length is 13 residues. Germline V gene lookup returns CDR1 LGHNA and CDR2 YNFKEQ. V lost 5 bases and J lost 8, with 13 bases in between. CDR3 protein: CASSAAGPDIQYF. CDR3 nucleotides: TGTGCCAGCAGCGCAGCCGGTCCGGACATTCAGTACTTC.

V is TRBV5-1 and J is TRBJ1-2; 7 positions match TRBD1. Per germline, CDR1 SGHRS and CDR2 YFSETQ. The CDR3 is 16 amino acids. The V gene end was trimmed by 1 base and the J gene end by 4 bases; junction bases not matched to a gene: 10. CDR3 region: CASSLRRQGGPYGYTF. The CDR3 nucleotides are TGCGCCAGCAGCTTGAGGCGACAGGGAGGGCCCTATGGCTACACCTTC.

This clonotype occurred a few times. The chain carries TRBV5-1 and TRBJ2-3, with D perhaps matching TRBD1 (6 bases). Germline CDR1 is SGHRS and CDR2 is YFSETQ. V dropped 1 base and J dropped 5 bases, with 11 bases sitting between them. This CDR3 is 14 amino acids long. The CDR3 loop reads CASSLRTVRDTQYF. The CDR3 coding sequence is TGCGCCAGCAGCTTGAGGACAGTAAGAGATACGCAGTATTTT.

At least ten counts were recorded for this clonotype. CDR3 in DNA: TGTGCCATCAGTGTCCAGGGGGGCTACGAGCAGTACTTC. This sequence encodes CAISVQGGYEQYF. J is TRBJ2-7 and V is TRBV10-3; D may be TRBD1 (7 bases). Germline CDR1 and CDR2: ENHRY and SYGVKD. The V end was cut by 4 bases, the J end by 3 bases, with 10 bases between. This CDR3 region has 13 residues.

This clonotype was recorded at least ten times. The CDR3 reads CAWSGGQGNQPQHF. The DNA of the CDR3 is TGTGCCTGGAGTGGGGGACAGGGAAATCAGCCCCAGCATTTT. V and J are TRBV30 and TRBJ1-5; 9 bases line up with TRBD1. V shed 1 base, J shed 4 bases, and the junction held 2 bases outside the gene matches. The CDR3 has 14 amino acids. Germline assignment: CDR1 GTSNPN and CDR2 SVGIG (reference sequence).

The CDR3 sequence: CASSQDWPRVRSSYNSPLHF. Here the CDR3 DNA reads TGTGCCAGCAGCCAAGATTGGCCCAGGGTGAGGAGCTCCTATAATTCACCCCTCCACTTT. This rearrangement joins TRBV3-2 to TRBJ1-6; TRBD1, the table's D call, lacks a check against the DNA. TRBV3-2 is labeled a pseudogene. This CDR3 spans 20 amino acids.

This clonotype was seen at least ten times. V gene TRBV27 combines with J gene TRBJ2-7, with 8 bases fitting TRBD1. Germline values: CDR1 MNHEY, CDR2 SMNVEV (reference sequence). The CDR3 spans 14 residues. The junction had 13 bases not matched to a gene; V was cut back by 8 bases and J by 7 bases. The CDR3 region is CASCPDRARGEQYF. CDR3 in DNA: TGTGCCAGCTGCCCGGACAGGGCCCGGGGGGAGCAGTACTTC.

The rearrangement joins TRBV6-1 to TRBJ2-3; possibly TRBD2 for D (5 bases). Trimming left V 3 bases short and J 6 bases short, with 16 bases between. Germline V gives CDR1 MNHNS, CDR2 SASEGT. This CDR3 has 15 amino acids. CDR3 loop: CASSEGWSGFDTQYF. In DNA form, the CDR3 reads TGTGCCAGCAGTGAGGGGTGGTCGGGATTCGATACGCAGTATTTT.

This clonotype has at least ten counts. The chain carries TRBV11-2 and TRBJ2-7; D may be TRBD2 (6 bases). The CDR3 has 15 amino acids. Germline CDR1 reads SGHAT; CDR2 reads FQNNGV. Deletions cut 1 base from V and 1 base from J, with 11 bases between. The DNA for the CDR3 is TGTGCCAGCAGCTTAGTGGCGGGAAGTTCCTACGAGCAGTACTTC. This encodes CASSLVAGSSYEQYF.

This clonotype was picked up a small number of times. Germline and junction disagree at one end, which may indicate a read error. This chain connects TRBV6-1 to TRBJ2-4; D is unclear. Germline V gene sequence: CDR1 MNHNS, CDR2 SASEGT. The CDR3 extends over 11 amino acids. The CDR3 bases are TGTGCCAGCAGCCGCGTTTCAATCCGTGACTTC. Its protein product is CASSRVSIRDF.

Ten or more counts support this clonotype. In nucleotides, the CDR3 is TGTGCCACCAGCACCGACAGAAACTATGGCTACACCTTC. Its protein product is CATSTDRNYGYTF. The gene calls are TRBV15 and TRBJ1-2; a possible D gene is TRBD1 (5 bases). The V end lost 4 bases, the J end lost 2 bases, and 8 bases lay between the germline ends. CDR1 LNHNV and CDR2 YYDKDF come from the germline V gene (reference sequence). CDR3 length: 13 residues.

This clonotype occurred many times. V and J are TRBV29-1 and TRBJ1-1; possibly TRBD1 for D (5 bases). This CDR3 is 12 amino acids long. The germline V gene has CDR1 SQVTM and CDR2 ANQGSEA. Trimming shortened V by 4 bases and J by 11 bases, and 17 bases separated the two germline ends. The CDR3 DNA reads TGCAGCGTTGTTTGGCGGGACGGAGGGGCTTTCTTT. Translating gives CSVVWRDGGAFF.

The genes are TRBV20-1 and TRBJ2-3; either TRBD1 or TRBD2 may supply D (5 bases each). V was trimmed by 6 bases and J by 7 bases, leaving 17 bases between them. The CDR3 covers 13 residues. CDR1 DFQATT and CDR2 SNEGSKA come from the germline V gene (reference sequence). The CDR3 is CSAESGTGHTQYF. CDR3 coding DNA: TGCAGTGCGGAATCCGGGACCGGACATACGCAGTATTTT.

This clonotype has more than one count but fewer than ten. V gene TRBV20-1 combines with J gene TRBJ1-2; TRBD1 agrees at 8 bases. Germline lookup yields CDR1 DFQATT and CDR2 SNEGSKA (reference sequence). The CDR3 runs 13 residues. The CDR3 here is CGDRQGILDGYTF. Here the CDR3 DNA reads TGCGGGGACCGACAGGGGATCTTGGATGGCTACACCTTC.

Ten or more counts support this clonotype. The gene calls are TRBV30 and TRBJ1-2, with a possible D match to TRBD1 (5 bases). The germline gives CDR1 GTSNPN, CDR2 SVGIG (reference sequence). There are 13 residues in the CDR3. The V end was cut by 7 bases, the J end by 4 bases, with 16 bases between. In DNA, the CDR3 is TGTGCCTCAGCAGGGATCATGGGCTATGGCTACACCTTC. It codes for CASAGIMGYGYTF.

This clonotype was counted a few times. The gene calls are TRBV7-8 and TRBJ2-1; D perhaps matches TRBD2 (6 bases). There are 16 residues in the CDR3. Looked up from germline, CDR1 is SGHVS and CDR2 is FQNEAQ. Trimming pared 2 bases from V and 3 bases from J, leaving 14 bases between. The CDR3 is CASSLMSGVVYNEQFF. CDR3 nucleotide sequence: TGTGCCAGCAGCTTAATGTCGGGAGTAGTCTACAATGAGCAGTTCTTC. The whole variable domain, remainder taken from reference TRBV7-8 and TRBJ2-1, is GAGVSQSPRYKVAKRGQDVALRCDPISGHVSLFWYQQALGQGPEFLTYFQNEAQLDKSGLPSDRFFAERPEGSVSTLKIQRTQQEDSAVYLCASSLMSGVVYNEQFFGPGTRLTVL.